These 17 T cell receptor beta chains came from one sample sequenced in a study of T cell responses to AZD1222 COVID-19 vaccine. The data were produced by immunoSEQ multiplex PCR, yet TCRdb's version contains in-frame clones alone and is incomplete. In the table there are more than 150,000 clones, roughly 92% of which are singletons. Sequencing used peripheral blood, obtained on day 0 of AZD1222 vaccination. Every receptor here comes from an adult in good health.

The chain couples TRBV6-2 or TRBV6-3 to TRBJ1-5; possibly TRBD1 for D (6 bases). This CDR3 is built from 13 residues. Trimming took 7 bases from V and 6 from J, leaving 13 bases between them. Germline CDR1 reads MNHEY; CDR2 reads SVGEGT. For the CDR3, the DNA is TGTGCCAGCACCCCACGGGGGCTTCAGCCCCAGCATTTT. This translates into CASTPRGLQPQHF.

V gene TRBV30 combines with J gene TRBJ1-3; D is undetermined. CDR1 and CDR2 (germline): GTSNPN, SVGIG (reference sequence). Trimming removed 5 bases at V and 2 bases at J, with 10 bases between. The CDR3 consists of 13 residues. The CDR3 sequence is CAWDPSPGNTIYF. In DNA, the CDR3 is TGTGCCTGGGACCCGAGTCCTGGAAACACCATATATTTT.

The chain couples TRBV23-1 to TRBJ1-1; D unresolved. TRBV23-1 carries the ORF label, with uncertain function. The CDR3 is made up of 14 amino acids. Between the trimmed V and J ends, which lost 5 bases and 0 bases, there was a span of 10 bases. The CDR3: CASSIRRMNTEAFF. Here the CDR3 DNA reads TGCGCCAGCAGTATCCGGCGGATGAACACTGAAGCTTTCTTT.

In DNA, the CDR3 is TGTGCCATCAGCCAGACAGGGTCCACAGATACGCAGTATTTT. It codes for CAISQTGSTDTQYF. The chain employs TRBV10-3 and TRBJ2-3; the match to TRBD1 covers 7 bases. The CDR3 loop spans 14 amino acids. CDR1 and CDR2 from the germline V gene are ENHRY and SYGVKD. J lost 2 bases, V lost 6 bases, and 5 bases had no gene match.

CDR3 protein: CASRNTGGDGYTF. Here the CDR3 DNA reads TGCGCCAGCAGAAATACAGGAGGTGATGGCTACACCTTC. This chain connects TRBV5-1 to TRBJ1-2, with D perhaps TRBD1 (5 bases). The CDR3 is 13 residues long. V was pared by 5 bases and J by 6 bases, with 14 bases between. Germline lookup yields CDR1 SGHRS and CDR2 YFSETQ. Drawing the rest from reference TRBV5-1 and TRBJ1-2, the complete variable domain is KAGVTQTPRYLIKTRGQQVTLSCSPISGHRSVSWYQQTPGQGLQFLFEYFSETQRNKGNFPGRFSGRQFSNSRSEMNVSTLELGDSALYLCASRNTGGDGYTFGSGTRLTVV.

The gene calls are TRBV6-5 and TRBJ1-4, with D possibly TRBD1 on 6 matching bases. Looked up from germline, CDR1 is MNHEY and CDR2 is SVGAGI. There are 13 residues in the CDR3. The V end was cut by 9 bases, the J end by 7 bases, with 15 bases between. The CDR3, as DNA: TGTGCCAGTTGGGGGGGGGCGGGTGAAAAACTGTTTTTT. Translation: CASWGGAGEKLFF.

The chain uses TRBV6-5 and TRBJ2-7; the D call may be TRBD1 or TRBD2 (5 bases each). V lost 4 bases and J lost 4, with 8 bases in between. Germline CDR1 reads MNHEY; CDR2 reads SVGAGI. The CDR3 sequence is 12 residues long. CDR3 region: CASSWDGYEQYF. The CDR3 DNA follows: TGTGCCAGCAGTTGGGACGGGTACGAGCAGTACTTC.

The chain uses TRBV6-5 and TRBJ1-3; 7 nucleotides match TRBD1. Germline trimming cut 5 bases from V and 0 bases from J; bases unmatched to any gene: 1. The CDR3 sequence is 14 residues long. CDR1 MNHEY and CDR2 SVGAGI come from the germline V gene. As DNA, the CDR3 is TGTGCCAGCAGTCCAGGGGGCTCTGGAAACACCATATATTTT. Protein: CASSPGGSGNTIYF.

V and J are TRBV20-1 and TRBJ2-4, with 7 nucleotides matching TRBD2. With 3 bases clipped from V and 3 bases from J, the junction kept 5 bases outside the gene matches. Per the germline V gene, CDR1 is DFQATT and CDR2 is SNEGSKA (reference sequence). The CDR3 length is 14 residues. CDR3 sequence: CSASLSGYKNIQYF. The DNA of the CDR3 is TGCAGTGCTAGTCTTAGCGGGTACAAAAACATTCAGTACTTC.

V and J are TRBV5-1 and TRBJ2-5, with a possible D match to TRBD2 (6 bases). Germline V lookup: CDR1 SGHRS, CDR2 YFSETQ. This CDR3 is 19 amino acids long. V was shortened by 0 bases and J by 2 bases, with 23 bases between the two germline ends. DNA of the CDR3: TGCGCCAGCAGCTTGGCCCGGGGGACGGGGCCGGGCTTTCAAGAGACCCAGTACTTC. Its protein product is CASSLARGTGPGFQETQYF. The complete variable domain, with remaining parts taken from reference TRBV5-1 and TRBJ2-5, reads KAGVTQTPRYLIKTRGQQVTLSCSPISGHRSVSWYQQTPGQGLQFLFEYFSETQRNKGNFPGRFSGRQFSNSRSEMNVSTLELGDSALYLCASSLARGTGPGFQETQYFGPGTRLLVL.

This rearrangement joins TRBV15 to TRBJ1-1; D call uncertain. V lost 0 bases and J lost 7, with 15 bases in between. CDR1 is LNHNV and CDR2 is YYDKDF in the germline V gene (reference sequence). The CDR3 loop spans 15 amino acids. The CDR3 sequence: CATSRDGEGRIEAFF. The CDR3, as DNA: TGTGCCACCAGCAGAGATGGGGAGGGAAGGATTGAAGCTTTCTTT. Full variable domain (missing parts from reference TRBV15 and TRBJ1-1): DAMVIQNPRYQVTQFGKPVTLSCSQTLNHNVMYWYQQKSSQAPKLLFHYYDKDFNNEADTPDNFQSRRPNTSFCFLDIRSPGLGDTAMYLCATSRDGEGRIEAFFGQGTRLTVV.

This chain uses TRBV4-2 with TRBJ1-1; a possible D gene is TRBD1 (5 bases). This CDR3 has 16 residues. Between the trimmed V and J ends, which lost 0 bases and 6 bases, there was a span of 17 bases. From germline, CDR1 is LGHNA and CDR2 YNFKEQ. The CDR3 DNA reads TGTGCCAGCAGCCAAGATCGGGGGTTTCTGGACCCTGAAGCTTTCTTT. It specifies CASSQDRGFLDPEAFF.

The chain links TRBV29-1 to TRBJ2-3; 8 nucleotides align to TRBD1. CDR1 and CDR2 (germline): SQVTM, ANQGSEA. The V segment lost 2 bases and the J segment 3 bases; nucleotides outside the gene matches: 4. The CDR3 loop spans 14 amino acids. This CDR3 reads CSVERGQGTDTQYF. The CDR3 nucleotides read TGCAGCGTTGAACGTGGACAGGGAACAGATACGCAGTATTTT.

V usage is TRBV6-2 or TRBV6-3 and J usage is TRBJ2-3; 9 nucleotides agree with TRBD1. There are 15 residues in the CDR3. Unmatched junction bases numbered 5, after V lost 2 bases and J lost 5 bases. Germline assignment: CDR1 MNHEY and CDR2 SVGEGT. CDR3 in amino acids: CASSYGTGSKDTQYF. CDR3 nucleotide sequence: TGTGCCAGCAGTTACGGGACAGGGTCCAAAGATACGCAGTATTTT.

The chain couples TRBV7-9 to TRBJ1-1, with TRBD1 as a possible D gene (5 bases). CDR3 size: 16 residues. Germline CDR1 SEHNR, CDR2 FQNEAQ (reference sequence). Trimming cost V 4 bases and J 4 bases, with 19 bases left between them. CDR3 amino acids: CASSSPGARGVTEAFF. The CDR3 nucleotides read TGTGCCAGCAGCTCCCCAGGCGCCCGGGGGGTCACTGAAGCTTTCTTT.

The V gene is TRBV6-2 or TRBV6-3, the J gene TRBJ1-5; 7 bases line up with TRBD1. In germline, CDR1 is MNHEY, CDR2 SVGEGT. The CDR3 length is 17 residues. V was clipped by 4 bases and J by 5 bases; unmatched bases: 14. The CDR3 here is CASSFSPAGGFYQPQHF. CDR3 bases: TGTGCCAGCAGTTTCTCCCCGGCAGGGGGATTCTATCAGCCCCAGCATTTT.

The chain employs TRBV7-9 and TRBJ2-5, with 10 bases fitting TRBD1. The CDR3 extends over 14 amino acids. V lost 5 bases, J lost 5 bases, and 5 bases stayed unmatched. CDR1 is SEHNR, CDR2 FQNEAQ, per germline (reference sequence). The CDR3, as DNA: TGTGCCAGCAGCCCGGGACAGGGGAAGGAGACCCAGTACTTC. Protein sequence: CASSPGQGKETQYF.